The next 26 T cell receptor beta chains were all read from a single sample in a study of blood T cell repertoires in COVID-19. Libraries were prepared by immunoSEQ multiplex PCR; TCRdb keeps only in-frame clonotypes and omits some of them. This table has about 190,000 clones, 78% appearing once. Sequenced: peripheral blood. These receptors were collected from an elderly woman with active or convalescent COVID-19.

This sequence joins TRBV12-5 and TRBJ1-5; perhaps TRBD1 as D (6 bases). The CDR3 has 14 residues. Per the germline V gene, CDR1 is LGHNT and CDR2 is FRNRAP. The V and J ends lost 9 bases and 0 bases respectively, with 12 bases between them. In DNA, the CDR3 is TGTGCTAGACCCAGGACAGATAGCAATCAGCCCCAGCATTTT. This sequence encodes CARPRTDSNQPQHF.

The chain links TRBV24-1 to TRBJ2-3; 7 bases are shared with TRBD2. The CDR3 extends over 14 amino acids. The V gene end was trimmed by 4 bases and the J gene end by 4 bases; junction bases not matched to a gene: 4. Germline loops: CDR1 KGHDR, CDR2 SFDVKD. This CDR3 is CATSEAGRADTQYF. The CDR3 nucleotides are TGTGCCACCAGTGAAGCGGGGCGGGCAGATACGCAGTATTTT.

The chain recombines TRBV7-2 with TRBJ2-7; 10 bases are shared with TRBD1. Per germline, CDR1 SGHTA and CDR2 FQGNSA. The CDR3 totals 15 residues. V lost 1 base and J lost 2; bases outside the gene matches: 2. In DNA, the CDR3 is TGTGCCAGCAGCTTAGTGACAGGGGGCGCCTACGAGCAGTACTTC. Translated: CASSLVTGGAYEQYF.

The chain has TRBV10-3 and TRBJ2-1, with a tentative D call TRBD2 (7 bases). The CDR3 consists of 15 residues. The V gene lost 4 bases and the J gene lost 7 bases, with 17 bases spanning the gap. Germline CDR1 ENHRY, CDR2 SYGVKD. The DNA for the CDR3 is TGTGCCATCAGTGGTGGGGGGGCTTCGGTGAATGAGCAGTTCTTC. It is translated as CAISGGGASVNEQFF.

The chain combines TRBV28 with TRBJ1-1; 8 bases match TRBD1. This CDR3 contains 14 residues. Per the germline V gene, CDR1 is MDHEN and CDR2 is SYDVKM. With V trimmed by 8 bases and J by 3 bases, 8 bases remained unmatched. The CDR3 DNA is TGTGCCAGCGTACCCGGGACAGGCCACACTGAAGCTTTCTTT. Translating gives CASVPGTGHTEAFF.

This chain uses TRBV28 with TRBJ1-5; D is undetermined. V dropped 6 bases and J dropped 3 bases, with 9 bases sitting between them. This CDR3 has 13 residues. Germline V gene sequence: CDR1 MDHEN, CDR2 SYDVKM. The CDR3 region has the DNA TGTGCCAGCAGCCTGAGGTCCAATCAGCCCCAGCATTTT. Protein sequence: CASSLRSNQPQHF.

V and J are TRBV6-6 and TRBJ1-6, with 7 bases lining up with TRBD1. The CDR3 consists of 16 residues. Unmatched junction bases numbered 9, after V lost 5 bases and J lost 5 bases. Germline V gives CDR1 MNHNY, CDR2 SVGAGI (reference sequence). In DNA form, the CDR3 reads TGTGCCAGCAGTAAAGACGCCGGGACAGATAATTCACCCCTCCACTTT. Translated, it gives CASSKDAGTDNSPLHF.

J is TRBJ1-3 and V is TRBV7-2; tentatively, D is TRBD1 (6 bases). V was cut by 5 bases and J by 3 bases, with 17 bases left in between. The CDR3 length is 16 residues. Germline loops: CDR1 SGHTA, CDR2 FQGNSA. The CDR3 sequence: CASSPEDSFGGNTIYF. Written as DNA, the CDR3 is TGTGCCAGCAGCCCCGAGGACAGCTTTGGTGGAAACACCATATATTTT.

J is TRBJ1-5 and V is TRBV9; D is unclear. V was trimmed by 3 bases and J by 7 bases, leaving 2 bases between them. The CDR3 spans 10 residues. CDR1 and CDR2 (germline): SGDLS, YYNGEE. The CDR3: CASSAQPQHF. The DNA for the CDR3 is TGTGCCAGCAGCGCACAGCCCCAGCATTTT.

The rearrangement joins TRBV3-1 (or the pseudogene TRBV3-2) to TRBJ1-2; D might be TRBD1 (5 bases). Germline V gene lookup returns CDR1 LGHDT and CDR2 YNNKEL (reference sequence). V shed 4 bases and J shed 8 bases, with 20 bases lying between them. The length of the CDR3 is 15 residues. DNA of the CDR3: TGTGCCAGCAGCCGACCCGTGGGGGGGGAGCGAGGCTACACCTTC. Translation gives CASSRPVGGERGYTF.

This chain uses TRBV28 with TRBJ1-5, with 8 nucleotides matching TRBD1. The J segment lost 6 bases and the V segment lost 7 bases, leaving 5 bases of the junction unmatched. Germline V lookup: CDR1 MDHEN, CDR2 SYDVKM. CDR3 length: 13 amino acids. The CDR3 loop is CASTGTGGQPQHF. Written as DNA, the CDR3 is TGTGCCAGCACAGGGACAGGAGGTCAGCCCCAGCATTTT.

This chain joins TRBV15 and TRBJ1-6; D unclear. This CDR3 is built from 15 residues. Germline values: CDR1 LNHNV, CDR2 YYDKDF (reference sequence). V lost 0 bases to trimming and J lost 10 bases, with 13 bases between them. For the CDR3, the DNA is TGTGCCACCAGCAGAGATGTGGTGTTAGAATCACCCCTCCACTTT. Protein: CATSRDVVLESPLHF.

The chain recombines TRBV7-2 with TRBJ2-3; possibly TRBD1 for D (5 bases). The germline gives CDR1 SGHTA, CDR2 FQGNSA. With 7 bases removed from V and 0 bases from J, the gap between germline ends came to 8 bases. CDR3 length: 13 residues. CDR3 region: CASTRQSTDTQYF. The CDR3 DNA follows: TGTGCCAGCACCCGACAGAGCACAGATACGCAGTATTTT.

The chain joins TRBV21-1 to TRBJ1-6. TRBV21-1 is tagged as a pseudogene. There are 17 residues in the CDR3. The chain's CDR3 is CAPHGGSWQHYNSPLHF. CDR3 DNA sequence: TGTGCCCCCCATGGGGGGTCGTGGCAGCACTATAATTCACCCCTCCACTTT.

The chain links TRBV11-3 to TRBJ2-2; 13 nucleotides align to TRBD2. Losses at the gene ends were 5 bases for V and 0 bases for J; bases not matched to a gene: 9. Looked up from germline, CDR1 is SGHNT and CDR2 is YENEEA. CDR3 size: 19 residues. In nucleotides, the CDR3 is TGTGCCAGCAGCGTGGGACTAGCGGGGACAACCGCGAACACCGGGGAGCTGTTTTTT. This sequence encodes CASSVGLAGTTANTGELFF.

The V call is TRBV5-1, the J call TRBJ2-1; 8 bases are shared with TRBD2. J was trimmed by 1 base and V by 2 bases; bases with no gene match: 8. The CDR3 totals 17 residues. In germline, CDR1 is SGHRS, CDR2 YFSETQ. The CDR3 nucleotides read TGCGCCAGCAGCTTTTTTCTCGGGAGGGGGTCCTACAATGAGCAGTTCTTC. Translation: CASSFFLGRGSYNEQFF.

The chain couples TRBV10-3 to TRBJ2-3; 7 bases match TRBD2. The V and J ends lost 1 base and 6 bases, in that order; junction bases with no gene match: 10. This CDR3 is 16 amino acids long. Germline loops: CDR1 ENHRY, CDR2 SYGVKD. The CDR3 coding sequence is TGTGCCATCAGTGAGTTTAGGGACTACGAAGGGGATACGCAGTATTTT. Encoded protein: CAISEFRDYEGDTQYF.

The chain has TRBV11-2 and TRBJ2-1; no clear D. Trimming took off 5 bases at V and 4 bases at J, with 9 bases between the two ends. The germline gives CDR1 SGHAT, CDR2 FQNNGV. The CDR3 has 13 amino acids. Here the CDR3 reads CASSPYSYNEQFF. The CDR3 bases are TGTGCCAGCAGCCCCTATTCATACAATGAGCAGTTCTTC.

The chain employs TRBV28 and TRBJ1-1; tentatively, D is TRBD1 (5 bases). V was trimmed by 5 bases and J by 8 bases, leaving 18 bases between them. Per the germline V gene, CDR1 is MDHEN and CDR2 is SYDVKM. The CDR3 contains 14 residues. The CDR3 protein is CASSPQTGTYEAFF. CDR3 bases: TGTGCCAGCAGTCCCCAAACCGGGACTTACGAAGCTTTCTTT.

The chain has TRBV27 and TRBJ2-3, with TRBD2 as a possible D gene (6 bases). Looked up from germline, CDR1 is MNHEY and CDR2 is SMNVEV (reference sequence). Trimming cost V 2 bases and J 10 bases, with 22 bases left between them. This CDR3 spans 16 amino acids. CDR3 residues: CASSLIGGQTTGAQYF. The CDR3 nucleotides are TGTGCCAGCAGTTTAATCGGGGGTCAGACAACCGGGGCGCAGTATTTT.

This sequence joins TRBV7-8 and TRBJ2-5; 8 nucleotides line up with TRBD2. The trim removed 7 bases at V and 1 base at J, leaving 14 bases unmatched. Germline CDR1 reads SGHVS; CDR2 reads FQNEAQ. The CDR3 is 17 residues long. This chain's CDR3 is CASTRSGGLEPQETQYF. The CDR3 DNA is TGTGCCAGCACAAGATCGGGGGGGTTAGAACCCCAAGAGACCCAGTACTTC.

Notes on this clone: This CDR3 is also generated by other DNA sequences in the sample. J is TRBJ1-3 and V is TRBV28; D is possibly TRBD1 (5 bases). The CDR3 totals 14 residues. The germline V gene has CDR1 MDHEN and CDR2 SYDVKM. V gave up 6 bases and J gave up 0 bases, with 9 bases separating them. The CDR3 protein is CASRDSLSGNTIYF. CDR3 DNA sequence: TGTGCCAGCAGAGACAGTCTCTCTGGAAACACCATATATTTT.

In its sample, this clone was seen once. V usage is TRBV18 and J usage is TRBJ2-1, with D possibly matching TRBD2 (6 bases). Germline V gene sequence: CDR1 KGHSH, CDR2 LQKENI. The germline V and J ends were trimmed by 0 bases and 3 bases, with 12 bases remaining between them. The CDR3 is 16 amino acids. The CDR3 loop reads CASSPPGGGGYNEQFF. CDR3 nucleotide sequence: TGTGCCAGCTCACCACCGGGGGGAGGTGGCTACAATGAGCAGTTCTTC.

The J gene is TRBJ1-2, the V gene TRBV7-2; D possibly corresponds to TRBD1 (5 bases). The ends were cut back, 5 bases at V and 6 bases at J, with 13 bases in the middle. This CDR3 comprises 13 residues. The germline CDR1 and CDR2 sequences are SGHTA and FQGNSA. For the CDR3, the DNA is TGTGCCAGCAGCCTTGGGGGGAGCAATGGCTACACCTTC. This encodes CASSLGGSNGYTF.

V is TRBV6-5 and J is TRBJ1-5, with TRBD1 identical over 9 bases. Germline CDR1 MNHEY, CDR2 SVGAGI. The CDR3 has 14 amino acids. V shed 6 bases, J shed 1 base, and the junction held 1 base outside the gene matches. This CDR3 is CASRGQGSNQPQHF. For the CDR3, the DNA is TGTGCCAGCAGGGGACAGGGAAGCAATCAGCCCCAGCATTTT.

This clone was detected once. This chain links TRBV3-1 (or the pseudogene TRBV3-2) with TRBJ1-5, with 7 bases lining up with TRBD1. This CDR3 is built from 18 residues. Germline values: CDR1 LGHDT, CDR2 YNNKEL (reference sequence). V lost 3 bases, J lost 1 base, and 12 bases stayed unmatched. The CDR3 DNA reads as TGTGCCAGCAGCCAGGGATACTCAGGGACAGCAAGCAATCAGCCCCAGCATTTT. Translated, it gives CASSQGYSGTASNQPQHF.